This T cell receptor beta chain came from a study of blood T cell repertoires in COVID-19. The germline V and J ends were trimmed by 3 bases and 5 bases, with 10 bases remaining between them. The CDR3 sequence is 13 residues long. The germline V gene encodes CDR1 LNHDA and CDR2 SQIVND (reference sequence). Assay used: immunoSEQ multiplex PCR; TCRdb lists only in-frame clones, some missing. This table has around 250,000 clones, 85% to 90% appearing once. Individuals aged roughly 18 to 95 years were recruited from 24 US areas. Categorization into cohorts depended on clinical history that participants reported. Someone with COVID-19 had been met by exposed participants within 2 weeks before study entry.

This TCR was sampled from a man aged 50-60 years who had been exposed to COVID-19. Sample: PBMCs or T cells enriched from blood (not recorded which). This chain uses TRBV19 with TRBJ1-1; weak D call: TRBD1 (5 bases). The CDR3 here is CASSIGGATEAFF. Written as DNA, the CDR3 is TGTGCCAGTAGTATTGGAGGGGCGACTGAAGCTTTCTTT.